The 17 T cell receptor beta chains below were found in one sample sequenced in a study of tissue T cells after allogeneic stem cell transplantation. Profiling relied on immunoSEQ multiplex PCR, and the TCRdb table lists in-frame clones only, not all of them. Of almost 2,500 clones listed, 62% are singletons. The specimen sequenced was gut tissue. These receptors were obtained from a female BALB/c mouse in good health. The mouse strain carries the MHC haplotype H2-d.

Comments on this clone: Germline and genes: mouse. The CDR3 end lies 1 residue beyond the end of the read and is filled in from the germline J gene. The rearrangement links TRBV13-2 to TRBJ1-4, with 9 nucleotides matching TRBD1. The V segment lost 3 bases and the J segment 5 bases; nucleotides outside the gene matches: 8. The CDR3 is made up of 16 amino acids. Germline values: CDR1 NNHNN, CDR2 SYGAGS (reference sequence). The CDR3 sequence is CASGAPPGQGNERLFF. The sequenced CDR3 bases are TGTGCCAGCGGTGCCCCTCCGGGACAGGGAAACGAAAGATTATTT.

This clone has only a few counts. Genes and germline are mouse. The read comes to an end 1 residue before the CDR3 does, leaving the germline J gene to fill in the end. V gene TRBV1 combines with J gene TRBJ1-4; 8 bases match TRBD1. CDR3 length: 13 residues. Germline loops: CDR1 NSQYPW, CDR2 LRSPGD (reference sequence). V trimming: 6 bases; J trimming: 3 bases; junction bases outside the gene matches: 0. This CDR3 reads CTCRQGANERLFF. The CDR3 DNA, read in part, is TGCACCTGCAGACAGGGGGCCAACGAAAGATTATTT.

This clone was seen only a few times. The gene names given are mouse names. The CDR3 is cut off 1 residue early in the read; its end comes from the germline J gene. This chain joins TRBV29 and TRBJ1-4; D gene uncertain. Germline V lookup: CDR1 MSHET, CDR2 SYDVDS. Trimming took 5 bases from V and 4 from J, leaving 5 bases between them. The CDR3 consists of 12 residues. CDR3 DNA, as far as it was read: TGTGCTAGCAGTCTCAGCAACGAAAGATTATTT. Protein: CASSLSNERLF. The CDR3 reads in full as CASSLSNERLFF.

Concerning this clone itself: The listed genes are named as in mouse. The CDR3 end lies 1 residue beyond the end of the read and is filled in from the germline J gene. The J gene is TRBJ2-3, the V gene TRBV19, with a weak D call TRBD1 (5 bases). Per the germline V gene, CDR1 is FNHDT and CDR2 is SITEND (reference sequence). The V and J ends lost 7 bases and 0 bases respectively, with 12 bases between them. The CDR3 length is 14 residues. The CDR3 here is CASGRTPSAETLYF. Incomplete CDR3 DNA: TGTGCCAGCGGTCGGACACCTAGTGCAGAAACGCTGTAT.

About this clone itself: The genes are named according to mouse. From the germline J gene comes the end of the CDR3, since the read stops 1 residue before it. This chain uses TRBV29 with TRBJ1-1; no clear D gene. There are 12 residues in the CDR3. Germline-derived CDR1 and CDR2 are MSHET and SYDVDS. V was pared by 2 bases and J by 1 base, with 2 bases between. The chain's CDR3 is CASSLQNTEVFF. CDR3 bases read: TGTGCTAGCAGTTTACAAAACACAGAAGTCTTC.

With respect to this clone: Gene names and germline match the mouse. The CDR3 goes on 1 residue after the read ends, and that part is filled in from the germline J gene. The chain uses TRBV24 and TRBJ2-4, with a weak D call TRBD2 (8 bases). The germline V and J ends were trimmed by 6 bases and 2 bases, with 15 bases remaining between them. There are 15 residues in the CDR3. Per germline, CDR1 KGHTA and CDR2 FRNEEI. CDR3 region: CASSPGGGPQNTLYF. The CDR3 DNA, read in part, is TGTGCCAGCAGCCCAGGGGGGGGGCCTCAAAACACCTTGTAC.

About this clone: Gene names are mouse gene names. Sequencing ends 1 residue short of the CDR3 end; the germline J gene provides the rest. The chain carries TRBV13-1 and TRBJ2-1; TRBD2 matches at 11 bases. The germline V gene has CDR1 NSHNY and CDR2 SYGAGN. The CDR3 is 13 residues long. After removal of 8 bases from V and 6 bases from J, the junction contained 4 bases not matched to a gene. CDR3 sequence: CARWGLGVAEQFF. The CDR3 bases that were read are TGTGCCAGGTGGGGACTGGGGGTTGCTGAGCAGTTC.

Comment on this clone: Gene and germline names: mouse. The read finishes 1 residue shy of the CDR3 end, and the germline J gene is used to complete it. This chain links TRBV14 with TRBJ2-3; weak D call: TRBD1 (5 bases). This CDR3 contains 14 residues. Germline V gives CDR1 SGHDT, CDR2 FRDEAV. Trimming took off 2 bases at V and 0 bases at J, with 7 bases between the two ends. The sequenced part of the CDR3 DNA is TGTGCCAGCAGTTTACCAGGGAGTGCAGAAACGCTGTAT. It codes for CASSLPGSAETLY. The CDR3, in full, reads CASSLPGSAETLYF.

As regards this clone: An end of the junction differs from the germline gene, which may be a read error. The gene names given are mouse names. Read sequence stops 1 residue before the CDR3 end, and the germline J gene provides the missing end. V usage is TRBV4 and J usage is TRBJ2-5; 7 bases are shared with TRBD1. The CDR3 contains 10 residues. Germline loops: CDR1 LGHDT, CDR2 YNNKQL (reference sequence). CDR3 bases read: TGTGCCAGCAGCCGGGACAGCCAGTAC. Its protein product is CASSRDSQY. From start to end, the CDR3 is CASSRDSQYF.

In this sample, this clone turned up a few times. Here the gene names and germline are mouse. Read coverage stops 1 residue before the CDR3 terminus; the germline J gene supplies the remainder. The rearrangement links TRBV1 to TRBJ2-7, with 10 bases fitting TRBD2. The CDR3 covers 15 residues. Germline V gene lookup returns CDR1 NSQYPW and CDR2 LRSPGD (reference sequence). The ends lost 0 bases at V and 6 bases at J; junction bases unmatched: 5. The part of the CDR3 DNA that was read is TGCACCTGCAGTGCAGACGCGACTGGGGGGTGTGAACAGTAC. The encoded protein is CTCSADATGGCEQY. The complete CDR3 sequence is CTCSADATGGCEQYF.

Comments on this clone: Gene names and germline match the mouse. The read stops 1 residue short of the end of the CDR3; the missing end is completed from the germline J gene. The chain combines TRBV1 with TRBJ2-4; TRBD2 aligns across 7 bases. CDR1 and CDR2 from the germline V gene are NSQYPW and LRSPGD (reference sequence). CDR3 length: 15 amino acids. J gave up 3 bases and V 0 bases, and 3 bases lay outside the gene matches. The CDR3 sequence is CTCSADRLGQNTLYF. CDR3 DNA, as far as it was read: TGCACCTGCAGTGCAGATAGACTGGGACAAAACACCTTGTAC.

Concerning this clone: The gene symbols are mouse symbols. The read terminates 1 residue ahead of where the CDR3 ends, so the germline J gene completes it. This chain uses TRBV13-2 with TRBJ2-5; 11 bases agree with TRBD2. V was clipped by 2 bases and J by 6 bases; unmatched bases: 5. Germline V gene sequence: CDR1 NNHNN, CDR2 SYGAGS (reference sequence). The CDR3 runs to 15 residues. The CDR3 is CASGDNWGGGDTQYF. The CDR3 bases that were read are TGTGCCAGCGGTGACAACTGGGGGGGCGGCGACACCCAGTAC.

Notes on this clone: Gene names are mouse gene names. The read stops 1 residue short of the end of the CDR3; the missing end is completed from the germline J gene. This chain connects TRBV4 to TRBJ1-4; D unclear. The V and J ends lost 3 bases and 5 bases respectively, with 10 bases between them. The CDR3 loop spans 14 amino acids. Germline V gives CDR1 LGHDT, CDR2 YNNKQL (reference sequence). Partial CDR3 DNA: TGTGCCAGCAGCTACGGGAGGAGGAACGAAAGATTATTT. Protein product: CASSYGRRNERLF. The complete CDR3 sequence is CASSYGRRNERLFF.

With respect to this clone: Each gene name is a mouse one. The sequenced fragment ends 1 residue before the CDR3 boundary, so the rest is inferred from the germline J gene. V is TRBV29 and J is TRBJ1-2, with 7 nucleotides matching TRBD1. V shed 5 bases and J 0 bases; nucleotides not matched to a gene: 3. Looked up from germline, CDR1 is MSHET and CDR2 is SYDVDS. The CDR3 has 14 amino acids. CDR3 protein: CASSRDSANSDYTF. The covered CDR3 bases are TGTGCTAGCAGTAGGGACAGTGCAAACTCCGACTACACC.

This clone was observed once. The gene names here belong to mouse. The CDR3 extends 1 residue past the end of the read, so its final part is completed from the germline J gene. The V gene is TRBV13-2, the J gene TRBJ2-5; 10 positions match TRBD2. Germline V gene lookup returns CDR1 NNHNN and CDR2 SYGAGS (reference sequence). The V segment lost 2 bases and the J segment 6 bases; nucleotides outside the gene matches: 3. This CDR3 is 14 amino acids long. The part of the CDR3 DNA that was read is TGTGCCAGCGGTGACTGGGGGGGCGCGGACACCCAGTAC. Translating it yields CASGDWGGADTQY. The complete CDR3 reads CASGDWGGADTQYF.

Remarks on this clone: Genes and germline are mouse. The read gets to within 1 residue of the CDR3 end, and the germline J gene fills in the rest. This chain joins TRBV13-1 and TRBJ1-1; tentative D call: TRBD1 (6 bases). The CDR3 has 14 residues. Germline-derived CDR1 and CDR2 are NSHNY and SYGAGN. V shed 2 bases and J shed 1 base, with 9 bases lying between them. CDR3 sequence: CASSEGTKNTEVFF. CDR3 bases read: TGTGCCAGCAGTGAGGGGACAAAAAACACAGAAGTCTTC.

Note on this clone: The gene names given are mouse names. Coverage ceases 1 residue before the CDR3 finishes, and the germline J gene fills in the end. The gene calls are TRBV19 and TRBJ1-1; tentative D call: TRBD1 (5 bases). Germline V gives CDR1 FNHDT, CDR2 SITEND (reference sequence). This CDR3 is built from 14 residues. V was cut by 0 bases and J by 1 base, with 7 bases left in between. The CDR3 bases that were read are TGTGCCAGCAGTATAGGGCAGGGAAACACAGAAGTCTTC. Translated, it gives CASSIGQGNTEVF. The whole CDR3 protein is CASSIGQGNTEVFF.